This T cell receptor beta chain was identified during a study of CD8 T cells in Susac syndrome. Overall study: When blood was drawn, the patients with Susac syndrome were therapy-naive, on corticosteroids, or on intravenous immunoglobulin alone.

Overall study results and limits: Across the total CD8+ repertoires, some 15 Susac-specific public clones were found. The CD8+ TEMRA repertoires yielded roughly 5 such clones.

The CDR3 contains 11 residues. Germline V gene lookup returns CDR1 SNHLY and CDR2 FYNNEI. Between the trimmed V and J ends, which lost 5 bases and 7 bases, there was a span of 6 bases. Random hexamers were used to reverse transcribe an amount of roughly 0.45 to 1 ug RNA. Amplification of TCR beta CDR3 used immunoSEQ multiplex PCR across 54 Vbeta and 13 Jbeta. TCRdb ran MiXCR on the immunoSEQ multiplex PCR reads and lists one entry per CDR3 protein. Of 130,000 or so distinct CDR3 sequences in the sample, just under 95% were seen once. This clonotype was counted between two and nine times. Its antigen is unidentified.

The chain couples TRBV2 to TRBJ2-1; D unclear. Sequences were obtained from CD8+ T cells from PBMCs. The receptor was isolated from a human donor with Susac syndrome. The CDR3 reads CASSYSNEQFF. For the CDR3, the DNA is TGTGCCAGCAGTTACAGTAATGAGCAGTTCTTC.